The source of this TCR beta chain is a study of T cells in Graves' hyperthyroidism and ophthalmopathy. The CDR3 is 16 amino acids. Germline CDR1 MNHEY, CDR2 SVGAGI. V was clipped by 0 bases and J by 1 base, with 10 bases between them. General study points: Blood also showed most of the thyroid clonotypes that were expanded above 0.001.

Stable Graves' hyperthyroidism denoted no ophthalmopathy progression over 18 months. Any patient presenting with uncontrolled infection, other autoimmune disease, pregnancy or lactation was left out. The CDR3 regions of TCR beta were amplified from RNA transcripts. The HTBI primer set served for first-round RT-PCR of the TCR CDR3. TCRdb ran MiXCR on the multiplex PCR reads and lists one entry per CDR3 protein. The sample carries around 200,000 distinct CDR3 sequences, around 17% recorded once. This clonotype was recorded many times. Antigen specificity is unknown. The chain recombines TRBV6-5 with TRBJ2-1; D is undetermined. The sample consisted of blood. This receptor was obtained from a man in his forties with Graves' hyperthyroidism. CDR3 sequence (DNA): TGTGCCAGCAGTTACTCGATGAGGCCGTCCTACAATGAGCAGTTCTTC. Its translation: CASSYSMRPSYNEQFF.